Listed here are 14 T cell receptor beta chains from one sample, sequenced in a study of shared clonotypes between healthy human individuals. Profiled with immunoSEQ multiplex PCR; TCRdb holds only in-frame clones, not every one. The sample gives under 2,500,000 clones, around 95% of which show up once; around 0.13% is in the top ten. Source material: naive CD4+ T cells sorted from blood. Specified subset: CD45RA+ positively selected. The receptors originated from a man younger than 35 in good health.

The V and J genes are TRBV10-3 and TRBJ1-5; 9 nucleotides match TRBD1. Germline trimming cut 9 bases from V and 4 bases from J; bases unmatched to any gene: 4. CDR1 and CDR2 (germline): ENHRY, SYGVKD. CDR3 length equals 13 residues. CDR3 in DNA: TGTGCCATACAGGGGGCTCCGAATCAGCCCCAGCATTTT. Protein: CAIQGAPNQPQHF.

Of note for this clone: Other DNA sequences from this sample encode an identical CDR3 as well. This CDR3 reads CASSAGTASYEQYF. The CDR3 nucleotides are TGTGCCAGCAGTGCGGGGACGGCGTCCTACGAGCAGTACTTC. The V call is TRBV6-1, the J call TRBJ2-7; D tentatively fits TRBD1 or TRBD2 (5 bases each). V was pared by 4 bases and J by 1 base, with 11 bases between. The CDR3 spans 14 residues. Germline-derived CDR1 and CDR2 are MNHNS and SASEGT.

CDR3 amino acids: CASSLGQASVYEQYF. Written as DNA, the CDR3 is TGTGCCAGCAGCTTAGGGCAGGCCAGTGTCTACGAGCAGTACTTC. The V gene is TRBV7-3, the J gene TRBJ2-7; D remains unclear. Deletions cut 2 bases from V and 3 bases from J, with 14 bases between. The CDR3 totals 15 residues. Germline CDR1 reads SGHTA; CDR2 reads FQGTGA.

The V call is TRBV7-3, the J call TRBJ1-1; no reliable D call. The germline CDR1 and CDR2 sequences are SGHTA and FQGTGA. The V end lost 5 bases, the J end lost 2 bases, and 9 bases lay between the germline ends. This CDR3 is 13 amino acids long. The chain's CDR3 is CASSRGRNTEAFF. As DNA, the CDR3 is TGTGCCAGCAGCCGTGGGAGAAACACTGAAGCTTTCTTT.

A note on this clone: This same CDR3 is encoded by further DNA sequences in the sample. The chain employs TRBV28 and TRBJ1-2; D is unresolved. There are 12 residues in the CDR3. Trimming left V 6 bases short and J 1 base short, with 6 bases between. CDR1 is MDHEN, CDR2 SYDVKM, per germline. CDR3 DNA sequence: TGTGCCAGCAGCCTGAATAACTATGGCTACACCTTC. It translates to CASSLNNYGYTF.

The V gene is TRBV18, the J gene TRBJ2-7; tentative D call: TRBD2 (6 bases). The CDR3 is made up of 14 amino acids. With 6 bases removed from V and 2 bases from J, the gap between germline ends came to 14 bases. From germline, CDR1 is KGHSH and CDR2 LQKENI. CDR3: CASSAEEGPYEQYF. Here the CDR3 DNA reads TGTGCCAGCTCGGCAGAGGAGGGTCCCTACGAGCAGTACTTC. The whole variable domain, filled in from reference TRBV18 and TRBJ2-7, reads NAGVMQNPRHLVRRRGQEARLRCSPMKGHSHVYWYRQLPEEGLKFMVYLQKENIIDESGMPKERFSAEFPKEGPSILRIQQVVRGDSAAYFCASSAEEGPYEQYFGPGTRLTVT.

The V call is TRBV4-3, the J call TRBJ2-7; 11 positions match TRBD2. CDR3 length equals 18 residues. Germline V gives CDR1 LGHNA, CDR2 YSLEER. The V gene end was trimmed by 6 bases and the J gene end by 2 bases; junction bases not matched to a gene: 15. The CDR3 here is CASSPLLAGVVPAYEQYF. The DNA of the CDR3 is TGCGCCAGCAGTCCGTTACTAGCGGGAGTGGTCCCCGCCTACGAGCAGTACTTC.

This chain links TRBV28 with TRBJ2-5; TRBD1 or TRBD2 may be the D gene (5 bases each). Germline V lookup: CDR1 MDHEN, CDR2 SYDVKM. V lost 7 bases and J lost 5, with 14 bases in between. This CDR3 is 13 amino acids long. The CDR3 sequence: CASTEPGRETQYF. The CDR3 DNA follows: TGTGCCAGCACCGAACCGGGGCGGGAGACCCAGTACTTC.

The chain is built from TRBV18 and TRBJ2-2; D might be TRBD2 (5 bases). Trimming shortened V by 8 bases and J by 4 bases, and 17 bases separated the two germline ends. Looked up from germline, CDR1 is KGHSH and CDR2 is LQKENI. This CDR3 is built from 15 residues. The CDR3 spells CASADGVAATGELFF. CDR3 sequence (DNA): TGTGCCAGCGCCGACGGGGTGGCGGCCACCGGGGAGCTGTTTTTT.

The rearrangement joins TRBV19 to TRBJ2-3, with D maybe TRBD2 (6 bases). The germline gives CDR1 LNHDA, CDR2 SQIVND (reference sequence). This CDR3 spans 15 amino acids. Between the trimmed V and J ends, which lost 5 bases and 4 bases, there was a span of 16 bases. CDR3 region: CASSSLADDSDTQYF. CDR3 DNA: TGTGCCAGTAGTTCCTTAGCGGACGATTCAGATACGCAGTATTTT. The full variable domain, with the rest looked up from reference TRBV19 and TRBJ2-3, is DGGITQSPKYLFRKEGQNVTLSCEQNLNHDAMYWYRQDPGQGLRLIYYSQIVNDFQKGDIAEGYSVSREKKESFPLTVTSAQKNPTAFYLCASSSLADDSDTQYFGPGTRLTVL.

The V gene is TRBV7-2, the J gene TRBJ2-2; tentatively, D is TRBD1 (6 bases). Between the trimmed V and J ends, which lost 1 base and 7 bases, there was a span of 13 bases. The germline CDR1 and CDR2 sequences are SGHTA and FQGNSA. The CDR3 is 15 amino acids. The CDR3 is CASSLVAGDVGELFF. The DNA for the CDR3 is TGTGCCAGCAGCTTAGTTGCAGGGGATGTCGGGGAGCTGTTTTTT.

This chain joins TRBV7-2 and TRBJ2-7, with 8 bases lining up with TRBD1. Germline lookup yields CDR1 SGHTA and CDR2 FQGNSA. The CDR3 loop spans 14 amino acids. The trim removed 4 bases at V and 0 bases at J, leaving 2 bases unmatched. CDR3 sequence reads: CASSWDRSSYEQYF. The CDR3 DNA reads TGTGCCAGCAGCTGGGACAGGAGCTCCTACGAGCAGTACTTC.

The chain has TRBV5-8 and TRBJ2-7; D may be TRBD1 (6 bases). CDR3 size: 14 residues. Germline V CDR1 and CDR2: SGHTS, YDEGEE. Trimming took 2 bases from V and 2 from J, leaving 11 bases between them. The CDR3 loop is CASSFRTGPYEQYF. CDR3 nucleotide sequence: TGTGCCAGCAGCTTTAGAACAGGGCCCTACGAGCAGTACTTC.

V is TRBV5-1 and J is TRBJ2-6; D unclear. Deletions cut 4 bases from V and 0 bases from J, with 17 bases between. Germline V gene lookup returns CDR1 SGHRS and CDR2 YFSETQ. The CDR3 length is 18 residues. The CDR3 spells CASSGYWTASSGANVLTF. As DNA, the CDR3 is TGCGCCAGCAGCGGATACTGGACGGCGAGCTCTGGGGCCAACGTCCTGACTTTC.